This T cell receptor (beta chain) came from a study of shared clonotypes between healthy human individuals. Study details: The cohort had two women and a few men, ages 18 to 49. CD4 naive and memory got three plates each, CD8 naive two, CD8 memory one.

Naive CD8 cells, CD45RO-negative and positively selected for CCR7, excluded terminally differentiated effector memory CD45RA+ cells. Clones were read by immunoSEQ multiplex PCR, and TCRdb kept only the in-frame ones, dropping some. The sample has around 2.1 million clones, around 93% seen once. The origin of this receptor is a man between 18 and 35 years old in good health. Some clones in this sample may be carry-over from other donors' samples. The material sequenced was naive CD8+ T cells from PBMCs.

CDR3 DNA sequence: TGTGCCAGCAATCCCGACAGTGGGTGGGATGAGCAGTTCTTC. Its protein product is CASNPDSGWDEQFF. V gene TRBV7-9 combines with J gene TRBJ2-1; a weak D match, TRBD1 (5 bases). The V end lost 7 bases, the J end lost 8 bases, and 18 bases lay between the germline ends. Per germline, CDR1 SEHNR and CDR2 FQNEAQ (reference sequence). This CDR3 has 14 amino acids.